The rows below give T cell receptor beta chains drawn from one sample of a study of blood T cells in healthy people across ages. TCRdb reprocessed the 5' RACE reads via MiXCR and lists one record per CDR3 protein. In the table there are about 780,000 distinct CDR3 sequences, about 45% of which are singletons. The specimen sequenced was blood. These TCRs come from a man older than 75 in good health. CDR3s include the opening cysteine and the closing phenylalanine or tryptophan. For some rows the clone size is stated as once, few or many, or as a class when expanded; others skip it.

clone_size,j_call,v_call,cdr3_aa
NA,TRBJ2-5,TRBV11-3,CASSGGATAEQYF
NA,TRBJ2-7,TRBV10-3,CAISEDRGPAEQYF
NA,TRBJ2-5,TRBV6-2/TRBV6-3,CASSGPGQGRLPHDAPQETQYF
NA,TRBJ2-2,TRBV12-3/TRBV12-4,CASGYGTGELFF
NA,TRBJ2-1,TRBV20-1,CSARIAGGFNEQFF
once,TRBJ2-2,TRBV6-2/TRBV6-3,CASSYQVAGGPDTGELFF
NA,TRBJ1-6,TRBV6-1,CAGSVEVQNSPLHF
few,TRBJ2-7,TRBV7-9,CASSHGQIYEQYF
NA,TRBJ2-3,TRBV7-9,CASSFTKGLAGGEDTQYF
NA,TRBJ1-2,TRBV5-1,CASSLGTDYYGYTF
NA,NA,TRBV20-1,CSAARGTPSSEQYF
NA,TRBJ2-6,TRBV6-6,CASSEGSGANVLTF
many,TRBJ2-5,TRBV20-1,CSAGRYQETQYF
few,NA,TRBV7-2,CASTTYLLSGSLCEQYF
many,TRBJ2-7,TRBV25-1,CASSGGQAYEQYF